This T cell receptor (beta chain) was retrieved from a study of cytomegalovirus exposure and HLA in healthy donors. Study conclusions and caveats: Cytomegalovirus-associated status was assigned to approximately 160 TCR beta chains. Subsequent analysis found a tendency for first-cohort TCR clusters to co-occur within the 120 or so validation repertoires.

Assay: immunoSEQ multiplex PCR; the TCRdb copy retains only in-frame clones and omits some. The sample consists of 240,000 or so clones, about 90% of them appearing once. Looked up from germline, CDR1 is SNHLY and CDR2 is FYNNEI. Trimming shortened V by 6 bases and J by 0 bases, and 15 bases separated the two germline ends. The CDR3 spans 16 residues. To note about this clone: The antigen is not known.

From the roughly 120-subject validation cohort, which was separate from the approximately 670-subject first cohort, the donors were drawn. Material: PBMCs. The TCR sequence derives from a woman younger than 45 in good health and CMV-seropositive. The rearrangement links TRBV2 to TRBJ1-3; possible D gene TRBD1, 5 bases. CDR3 protein: CASRPRQSSSGNTIYF. CDR3 nucleotide sequence: TGTGCCAGCAGACCCAGACAGAGCTCCTCTGGAAACACCATATATTTT.